This TCR beta chain emerged from a study of PD-1 blockade in mismatch repair-deficient tumors. Overall study context: Patients had approximately 13 mismatch repair-deficient cancer types, all previously treated and progressing.

Mismatch repair deficiency was confirmed in all patients, by PCR or immunohistochemistry. A few pembrolizumab responders had their TCRs sequenced. Generated by immunoSEQ multiplex PCR, the TCRdb table keeps only in-frame clones and is missing some. The sample contains some 66,000 clones, 88% of which appear only once. The CDR3 has 15 residues. The V and J ends lost 0 bases and 6 bases respectively, with 14 bases between them. Germline V CDR1 and CDR2: MGHRA, YSYEKL. The material sequenced was peripheral blood, taken 52 weeks after starting pembrolizumab. The TCR comes from an adult with mismatch repair-deficient cancer. This chain joins TRBV4-1 and TRBJ1-2; D not resolved. The CDR3, as DNA: TGCGCCAGCAGCCAAGAATTGAGCCCCTGGCATGGCTACACCTTC. It specifies CASSQELSPWHGYTF.